The rows below give T cell receptor beta chains drawn from one sample of a study of radiotherapy plus CTLA-4 blockade in lung cancer. Only in-frame clones appear in the TCRdb table, and some are missing; sequencing was by immunoSEQ multiplex PCR. The sample has about 60,000 clones, over 80% seen once. Sequenced here: peripheral blood, sampled from a patient treated with radiotherapy plus ipilimumab. The receptors here all came from a human donor with non-small cell lung cancer who had a partial response to radiotherapy plus ipilimumab. CDR3s include the opening cysteine and the closing phenylalanine or tryptophan. D genes are given only for firm matches. Clone size is not always given. Where it is, it says once, few, many or a class for expanded clones.

CDR3nt	CDR3aa	abundance	d_gene	v_gene	j_gene
TGTGCCAGCAGTTACGACAGGGATCGGGGCGAGCAGTACTTC	CASSYDRDRGEQYF	NA	TRBD1	TRBV27	TRBJ2-7
TGTGCCAGCAGTGACACGGGGTCCGGCGGCTACACCTTC	CASSDTGSGGYTF	NA	NA	TRBV6-4	TRBJ1-2
TGCGCCAGCAGCCAAGAAGCCCCTAGCGGGAGTAACAATGAGCAGTTCTTC	CASSQEAPSGSNNEQFF	NA	TRBD2	TRBV4-1	TRBJ2-1
TGTGCCAGCAGCCGTAGCGGGAGCGGCGAGCAGTACTTC	CASSRSGSGEQYF	NA	TRBD2	TRBV9	TRBJ2-7
TGTGCCAGGAGCAAGTTCTACGAGCAGTACTTC	CARSKFYEQYF	NA	NA	TRBV6-1	TRBJ2-7
TGTGCCTGGAACCCGGGGAACACTGAAGCTTTCTTT	CAWNPGNTEAFF	NA	NA	TRBV30	TRBJ1-1
TGTGCCAGCACCCAGAAGGAGGGGGCGAGAGAAAAACTGTTTTTT	CASTQKEGAREKLFF	NA	TRBD1	TRBV19	TRBJ1-4
TGTGCCAGCAGCGGACAGGTCATCGAGCAGTACTTC	CASSGQVIEQYF	once	TRBD1	TRBV2	TRBJ2-7
TGTGCCAGCAGTCGGGGAGGACAGGGATACGAGCAGTTCTTC	CASSRGGQGYEQFF	NA	TRBD1	TRBV7-7	TRBJ2-1
TGTGCCAGCAGCCAAAACCCAGGGACTAGCGGGAGTGATAGTGAGCAGTTCTTC	CASSQNPGTSGSDSEQFF	NA	TRBD2	TRBV4-2	TRBJ2-1
TGCGCCAGCAGCTTGGGAGTGCAAGCCGGAGGGACTGAAGCTTTCTTT	CASSLGVQAGGTEAFF	NA	NA	TRBV5-1	TRBJ1-1
TGTGCCAGCAGCTTAGGTTCGGTTGCGGGAGAAGGGGGAGAGACCCAGTACTTC	CASSLGSVAGEGGETQYF	NA	NA	TRBV7-6	TRBJ2-5
TGTGCCAGTAGTGTGAGCCAGGGACAGGGAAACATTCAGTACTTC	CASSVSQGQGNIQYF	NA	TRBD1	TRBV19	TRBJ2-4
TGTGCCAGCTCGACATACAATGAGCAGTTCTTC	CASSTYNEQFF	NA	NA	TRBV18	TRBJ2-1
TGTGCCAGCAAGGTGGGACAGGGGCTCAATGAGCAGTTCTTC	CASKVGQGLNEQFF	once	TRBD1	TRBV27	TRBJ2-1
TGTGCCAGCAGTCTCCGGGGGGACTACGAGCAGTACTTC	CASSLRGDYEQYF	NA	TRBD2	TRBV27	TRBJ2-7
TGTGCCAGCAGTGAAGCGCTCGGGAGGGAGACCCAGTACTTC	CASSEALGRETQYF	NA	TRBD2	TRBV2	TRBJ2-5
TGCGCCAGCAGCGGGGGGAGGGGGAACACTGAAGCTTTCTTT	CASSGGRGNTEAFF	NA	NA	TRBV5-1	TRBJ1-1
TGTGCCAGCAGCCTCAGACTGACAGGGGGCACTGGGAAACTGTTTTTT	CASSLRLTGGTGKLFF	NA	TRBD1	TRBV28	TRBJ1-4
TGTGCCATCCGTGCGGAGAGCAATCAGCCCCAGCATTTT	CAIRAESNQPQHF	once	NA	TRBV10-3	TRBJ1-5
TGTGCCAGTAGTATTGGGCGGGAGCCCTACAATGAGCAGTTCTTC	CASSIGREPYNEQFF	NA	TRBD2	TRBV19	TRBJ2-1
TGTGCCAGAAGCTCTAGCGATTACTCCTACGAGCAGTACTTC	CARSSSDYSYEQYF	once	NA	TRBV5-3	TRBJ2-7
TGTGCCAGCTCACCCGGGACACCGAGCCGCACAGATACGCAGTATTTT	CASSPGTPSRTDTQYF	NA	NA	TRBV18	TRBJ2-3
TGCGCCAGCAGTCAATCACGGGGGCGGGGGGCAGTGAGCAATCAGCCCCAGCATTTT	CASSQSRGRGAVSNQPQHF	NA	NA	TRBV23-1	TRBJ1-5
TGTGCCAGCAGCTCAGCCCGTAGCGGGGGTCCGGGGGATGAGCAGTTCTTC	CASSSARSGGPGDEQFF	NA	TRBD2	TRBV7-2	TRBJ2-1
TGTGCCAGCAGTTTAGGTGACAGGACTAACTATGGCTACACCTTC	CASSLGDRTNYGYTF	NA	NA	TRBV28	TRBJ1-2
TGTGCCAGCAGTTTACTTCTCGGACAGGCTACCAACGTCCTGACTTTC	CASSLLLGQATNVLTF	NA	TRBD1	TRBV27	TRBJ2-6
TGTGCCAGCAGGCGGGACGACATGAACACTGAAGCTTTCTTT	CASRRDDMNTEAFF	NA	NA	TRBV2	TRBJ1-1
TGTGCCATCAGTGAGTCGGCGGACTCCTACAATGAGCAGTTCTTC	CAISESADSYNEQFF	NA	NA	TRBV10-3	TRBJ2-1
TGTGCCAGCAGTGAAAGGGCAGGGAATACTGAAGCTTTCTTT	CASSERAGNTEAFF	NA	NA	TRBV6-1	TRBJ1-1
TGTGCCAGCAGTATGACAAGACAGACTCAAGAGACCCAGTACTTC	CASSMTRQTQETQYF	NA	NA	TRBV27	TRBJ2-5
TGTGCCATCAGTGAGACACAGGGGGCGCTAGGAGAGACCCAGTACTTC	CAISETQGALGETQYF	NA	TRBD1	TRBV10-3	TRBJ2-5
TGCGCCAGCAGCAGGGGATTTCAAGAGACCCAGTACTTC	CASSRGFQETQYF	NA	NA	TRBV4-1	TRBJ2-5
TGTGCCAGCAGTTTAGCCTCTAGCGGGGGTACCTACGAGCAGTACTTC	CASSLASSGGTYEQYF	NA	TRBD2	TRBV27	TRBJ2-7
TGTGCCTGGAGCGCGGACAGGGTGGGCGGCTACACCTTC	CAWSADRVGGYTF	NA	TRBD1	TRBV30	TRBJ1-2
TGCGCCAGCAGCCAAACAGGAGGGTACACCGGGGAGCTGTTTTTT	CASSQTGGYTGELFF	few	NA	TRBV5-1	TRBJ2-2
TGTGCCAGCAGTTTTTTCGGTCCGACTAGCGGGAGGCGCGAGCAGTACTTC	CASSFFGPTSGRREQYF	NA	TRBD2	TRBV28	TRBJ2-7
TGTGCCAGCAGCCAAGTCGTGGGAGGAGAGACCCAGTACTTC	CASSQVVGGETQYF	NA	NA	TRBV4-2	TRBJ2-5
TGTGCCAGCAGCGTAGCACAGGGTGGCTACACCTTC	CASSVAQGGYTF	NA	NA	TRBV9	TRBJ1-2
TGCAGCGTCACCCGAGGAACGGGGGAAAAACTGTTTTTT	CSVTRGTGEKLFF	NA	NA	TRBV29-1	TRBJ1-4
TGCGCCAGCAGCTCCCCCGGGACTAGCGGGAGTCGGGACACCGGGGAGCTGTTTTTT	CASSSPGTSGSRDTGELFF	NA	TRBD2	TRBV5-1	TRBJ2-2
TGCGCCAGCTCCTATATCGGGGAGCTGTTTTTT	CASSYIGELFF	NA	NA	TRBV5-1	TRBJ2-2
TGTGCCAGCAGCGGCGGGACAGCAGACTCTGGGGCCAACGTCCTGACTTTC	CASSGGTADSGANVLTF	NA	NA	TRBV7-2	TRBJ2-6
TGTGCCAGCAGCTTAGACAGAGACAATGAGCAGTTCTTC	CASSLDRDNEQFF	NA	NA	TRBV7-3	TRBJ2-1
TGTGCCAGCAGCTTCGGGGACAGGACCCAAGAGACCCAGTACTTC	CASSFGDRTQETQYF	NA	TRBD1	TRBV5-6	TRBJ2-5
TGTGCCAGCAGTGGAGGCCCGGACATTCAGTACTTC	CASSGGPDIQYF	NA	NA	TRBV25-1	TRBJ2-4
TGTGCCAGCAGCTTATTGACTAGCGGGCAGGGGCAGTTCTTC	CASSLLTSGQGQFF	NA	TRBD2	TRBV7-2	TRBJ2-1
TGCGCCAGCAGCTTGGGCGGTCAAGGGGGGGACTATGGCTACACCTTC	CASSLGGQGGDYGYTF	NA	NA	TRBV5-1	TRBJ1-2
TGCGCCAGCAGCTTAGGCTTCAGGGACTACGAGCAGTACTTC	CASSLGFRDYEQYF	NA	NA	TRBV5-1	TRBJ2-7
TGTGCCAGCAGTTTATCGAAAGGGAGATATGGCTACACCTTC	CASSLSKGRYGYTF	NA	NA	TRBV27	TRBJ1-2
TGTGCCAGCAGCTTCGGGACTCCAGACAATGAGCAGTTCTTC	CASSFGTPDNEQFF	NA	NA	TRBV9	TRBJ2-1
TGCGCCAGCACCCCAACGGGGGGGGGCTCCTACAATGAGCAGTTCTTC	CASTPTGGGSYNEQFF	NA	TRBD2	TRBV10-1	TRBJ2-1
TGTGCCACCAGCCGCGGGGGGCAGGGAGACTCTGGGGCCAACGTCCTGACTTTC	CATSRGGQGDSGANVLTF	NA	TRBD2	TRBV15	TRBJ2-6
TGTGCCAGCAGTTTAGGAGACAGGGGTGACTATGGCTACACCTTC	CASSLGDRGDYGYTF	NA	TRBD1	TRBV28	TRBJ1-2
TGTGCCAGCAGCGGTGAGGCGGGAGGGCCCCATGAGCAGTTCTTC	CASSGEAGGPHEQFF	NA	TRBD2	TRBV5-6	TRBJ2-1
TGCGCCAGCAGCCGTCTAGCGGGAGGAATTGACACCGGGGAGCTGTTTTTT	CASSRLAGGIDTGELFF	NA	TRBD2	TRBV5-1	TRBJ2-2
TGTGCCAGCAGCTTCTCGGGACAGGGGGCAGATACGCAGTATTTT	CASSFSGQGADTQYF	NA	TRBD1	TRBV7-2	TRBJ2-3
TGTGCCAGCAGCCCGGGACAGAACACCGGGGAGCTGTTTTTT	CASSPGQNTGELFF	NA	NA	TRBV7-3	TRBJ2-2
TGTGCCAGCAGTGAAAGTGGTAAGCCCCATGGCTACACCTTC	CASSESGKPHGYTF	NA	NA	TRBV6-1	TRBJ1-2